Below are 13 T cell receptor beta chains sequenced from a single sample in a study of T cell repertoires in cytomegalovirus infection. These TCRs are of unknown antigen specificity. TCRdb re-called the reads with MiXCR, one entry per CDR3 protein. This table holds about a million distinct CDR3 sequences, around 32% found once. This sample comprised cultured CD8+ T cells from PBMCs, obtained from culture after CMV antigen stimulation. All receptors derive from a human donor in good health (CMV status not recorded). Some clones in this sample may be carry-over from other donors' samples.

The V gene is TRBV27, the J gene TRBJ1-1; no clear D. The CDR3 has 14 amino acids. The germline V and J ends were trimmed by 6 bases and 4 bases, with 15 bases remaining between them. In germline, CDR1 is MNHEY, CDR2 SMNVEV (reference sequence). CDR3 DNA: TGTGCCAGCAGCCCCGGGTCCCCGGGCACTGAAGCTTTCTTT. It specifies CASSPGSPGTEAFF.

The chain recombines TRBV4-1 with TRBJ2-1, with 13 bases aligning to TRBD2. V shed 1 base and J 9 bases; nucleotides not matched to a gene: 9. The CDR3 has 17 amino acids. Germline values: CDR1 MGHRA, CDR2 YSYEKL. CDR3 sequence reads: CASSQGLLAGGPSEQFF. The DNA for the CDR3 is TGCGCCAGCAGCCAAGGACTACTAGCGGGGGGGCCCTCTGAGCAGTTCTTC.

This clonotype was counted between two and nine times. The rearrangement joins TRBV6-2 or TRBV6-3 to TRBJ2-2; weak D call: TRBD2 (7 bases). V was clipped by 2 bases and J by 3 bases, with 13 bases between them. Germline V gene lookup returns CDR1 MNHEY and CDR2 SVGEGT. The CDR3 covers 16 residues. The CDR3 bases are TGTGCCAGCAGTTACCCGGGGGGCGCGGACACCGGGGAGCTGTTTTTT. It encodes CASSYPGGADTGELFF.

The J gene is TRBJ1-5, the V gene TRBV6-6; D is undetermined. Germline CDR1 and CDR2: MNHNY and SVGAGI (reference sequence). The CDR3 loop spans 12 amino acids. V was trimmed by 3 bases and J by 9 bases, leaving 9 bases between them. This chain's CDR3 is CASSYPQRPQHF. The CDR3 bases are TGTGCCAGCAGTTATCCCCAACGGCCCCAGCATTTT.

This clonotype has a handful of counts. The J gene is TRBJ1-1, the V gene TRBV6-5; the match to TRBD1 covers 9 bases. The CDR3 spans 16 residues. V gave up 4 bases and J gave up 0 bases; unmatched junction bases: 6. The germline CDR1 and CDR2 sequences are MNHEY and SVGAGI. CDR3 DNA: TGTGCCAGCAGTTGGACAGGGGATCCGTTGAACACTGAAGCTTTCTTT. It translates to CASSWTGDPLNTEAFF.

The chain uses TRBV11-2 and TRBJ2-5; 9 bases fit TRBD2. The CDR3 consists of 16 residues. The V and J ends lost 5 bases and 1 base, in that order; junction bases with no gene match: 8. CDR1 is SGHAT, CDR2 FQNNGV, per germline. The CDR3 DNA follows: TGTGCCAGCAGCACCGGAGCGGGGGGTTCCCAAGAGACCCAGTACTTC. This codes for CASSTGAGGSQETQYF.

Only a few counts were recorded for this clonotype. V usage is TRBV12-3 or TRBV12-4 and J usage is TRBJ2-1; D might be TRBD1 (6 bases). The CDR3 loop spans 16 amino acids. Trimming took 5 bases from V and 5 from J, leaving 19 bases between them. DNA for the CDR3: TGTGCCAGCAGTCGAATCTTTACAGGGATTCACAATGAGCAGTTCTTC. Amino acids: CASSRIFTGIHNEQFF.

The J gene is TRBJ1-3, the V gene TRBV7-3; D is undetermined. Germline CDR1 SGHTA, CDR2 FQGTGA. The CDR3 consists of 13 residues. Trimming shortened V by 6 bases and J by 3 bases, and 9 bases separated the two germline ends. The CDR3 sequence: CASRGVGGNTIYF. For the CDR3, the DNA is TGTGCCAGCAGGGGAGTAGGTGGAAACACCATATATTTT. The full variable domain, rest sourced from reference TRBV7-3 and TRBJ1-3, is GAGVSQTPSNKVTEKGKYVELRCDPISGHTALYWYRQSLGQGPEFLIYFQGTGAADDSGLPNDRFFAVRPEGSVSTLKIQRTERGDSAVYLCASRGVGGNTIYFGEGSWLTVV.

This clonotype was observed a handful of times. The chain links TRBV6-1 to TRBJ2-5; D is possibly TRBD1 (5 bases). This CDR3 region has 14 residues. V was shortened by 7 bases and J by 4 bases, with 16 bases between the two germline ends. Germline loops: CDR1 MNHNS, CDR2 SASEGT. The CDR3 loop reads CASTAPREGETQYF. The CDR3 DNA reads TGTGCCAGCACCGCACCCAGGGAAGGAGAGACCCAGTACTTC.

The chain has TRBV9 and TRBJ2-7; D ambiguous. The CDR3 is made up of 14 amino acids. V was cut by 0 bases and J by 3 bases, with 10 bases left in between. CDR1 is SGDLS, CDR2 YYNGEE, per germline. The CDR3 region has the DNA TGTGCCAGCAGCGTAGAAACACAGAACTACGAGCAGTACGTC. This sequence encodes CASSVETQNYEQYV.

The chain joins TRBV2 to TRBJ2-7, with a tentative D call TRBD1 (6 bases). Trimming cost V 1 base and J 5 bases, with 15 bases left between them. In germline, CDR1 is SNHLY, CDR2 FYNNEI. This CDR3 has 15 residues. The CDR3 here is CASSEGSTGRDEQYF. CDR3 sequence (DNA): TGTGCCAGCAGTGAAGGGTCGACAGGTAGGGACGAGCAGTACTTC.

The sample holds a few counts of this clonotype. The chain recombines TRBV27 with TRBJ2-2; a weak D match, TRBD1 (6 bases). CDR3 size: 14 residues. Trimming removed 6 bases at V and 3 bases at J, with 11 bases between. Germline V gene sequence: CDR1 MNHEY, CDR2 SMNVEV (reference sequence). The CDR3 DNA sequence: TGTGCCAGCAGCCAGGGGACGGACACCGGGGAGCTGTTTTTT. Protein sequence: CASSQGTDTGELFF.

The rearrangement joins TRBV19 to TRBJ1-2; 7 nucleotides match TRBD1. The CDR3 totals 14 residues. J was trimmed by 4 bases and V by 2 bases; bases with no gene match: 4. Germline V gives CDR1 LNHDA, CDR2 SQIVND (reference sequence). The CDR3 reads CASSITGQFYGYTF. The CDR3 DNA follows: TGTGCCAGTAGTATAACGGGACAGTTCTATGGCTACACCTTC.